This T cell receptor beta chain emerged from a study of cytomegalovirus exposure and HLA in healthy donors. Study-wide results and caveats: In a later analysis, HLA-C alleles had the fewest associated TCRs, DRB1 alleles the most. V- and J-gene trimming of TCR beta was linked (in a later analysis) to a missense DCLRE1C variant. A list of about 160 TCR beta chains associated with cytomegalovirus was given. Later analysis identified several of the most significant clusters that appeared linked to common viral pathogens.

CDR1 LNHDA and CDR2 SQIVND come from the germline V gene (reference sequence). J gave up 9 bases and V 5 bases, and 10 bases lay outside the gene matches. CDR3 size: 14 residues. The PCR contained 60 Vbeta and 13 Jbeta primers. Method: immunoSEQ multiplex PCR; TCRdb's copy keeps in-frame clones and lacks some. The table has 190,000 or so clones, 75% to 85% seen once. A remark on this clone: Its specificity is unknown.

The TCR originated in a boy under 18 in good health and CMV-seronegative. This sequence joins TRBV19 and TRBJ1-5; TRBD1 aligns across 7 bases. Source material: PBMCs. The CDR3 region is CASSPETGQGPQHF. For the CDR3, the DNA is TGTGCCAGTAGTCCTGAGACAGGGCAGGGGCCCCAGCATTTT.